The rows below give T cell receptor beta chains drawn from one sample of a study of cytomegalovirus exposure and HLA in healthy donors. Here immunoSEQ multiplex PCR was the method, and the copy in TCRdb shows in-frame clones only, minus some. The table shows some 130,000 clones, with approximately 80% occurring only once. The material sequenced was PBMCs. The origin of the receptors is a male donor in good health and CMV-seropositive. Each CDR3 is given with its conserved first and last residue. The D gene is left open where the match is weak. Not all rows give a size; the values are once, few, many and, for expanded clones, a class.

>.|TRBV28|.|TRBJ2-3
TGTGCCAGCAGCACACTTACAGGGCTCACAGATACGCAGTATTTT
CASSTLTGLTDTQYF
>.|TRBV29-1|.|TRBJ1-6
TGCAGCGCCCTGGACACATCCCTCCACTTT
CSALDTSLHF
>.|TRBV7-3|.|TRBJ2-1
TGTGCCAGCAGCCCAGTCCCGGGACTTCATCGGGAGCAGTTCTTC
CASSPVPGLHREQFF
>.|TRBV6-6|TRBD1|TRBJ2-4
TGTGCCAGCAGGTACAACAGGGGGGAGGACATTCAGTACTTC
CASRYNRGEDIQYF
>.|TRBV11-1|TRBD1|TRBJ2-7
TGTGCCAGCAGCCTCGACAGGGTGGTGACCTACGAGCAGTACTTC
CASSLDRVVTYEQYF
>.|TRBV7-9|.|TRBJ2-1
TGTGCCAGCAGCTCGACACAGTACAATGAGCAGTTCTTC
CASSSTQYNEQFF
>.|TRBV2|.|TRBJ2-2
TGTGCCAGCAGAGCCGGGACAACGAACACCGGGGAGCTGTTTTTT
CASRAGTTNTGELFF
>once|TRBV7-9|.|TRBJ1-4
TGTGCCAGCAGCTTATATTTAACAACTAATGAAAAACTGTTTTTT
CASSLYLTTNEKLFF
>once|TRBV19|TRBD1|TRBJ2-5
TGTGCCAGTAGCCAGGATACAGGGGTGTACCAAGAGACCCAGTACTTC
CASSQDTGVYQETQYF
>few|TRBV5-4|.|TRBJ2-7
TGTGCCAGCAGCCAAGATGTACGACTGGGGGGAACGAGCTCCTACGAGCAGTACTTC
CASSQDVRLGGTSSYEQYF
>.|TRBV2|.|TRBJ2-1
TGTGCCAGCATTCGGTCGGGGAATGAGCAGTTCTTC
CASIRSGNEQFF
>.|TRBV13|.|TRBJ2-7
TGTGCCAGCAGCCCTCAGCGGAGGTCCTACGAGCAGTACTTC
CASSPQRRSYEQYF
>.|TRBV2|TRBD2|TRBJ2-5
TGTGCCAGCAGTCGGGGGGGCCGGGAAGAGACCCAGTACTTC
CASSRGGREETQYF
>.|TRBV27|.|TRBJ1-2
TGTGCCAGCAGTTTCTCAGGGTTCTATGGCTACACCTTC
CASSFSGFYGYTF
>.|TRBV5-1|.|TRBJ2-3
TGCGCCAGCAGCCGATCCAGGGTAACAGATATGCAGTATTTT
CASSRSRVTDMQYF
>few|TRBV5-8|TRBD1|TRBJ1-1
TGTGCCAGCACCTTTCGGACAGGGACCTTGGGCACTGAAGCTTTCTTT
CASTFRTGTLGTEAFF
>.|TRBV6-5|.|TRBJ1-3
TGTGCCAGCAGCCTTATATCTTCTGGAAACACCATATATTTT
CASSLISSGNTIYF
>few|TRBV9|TRBD1|TRBJ1-6
TGTGCCAGCAGCGTCTTCTCCGGGACAGGGAATTCACCCCTCCACTTT
CASSVFSGTGNSPLHF
>once|TRBV27|TRBD1|TRBJ2-3
TGTGCCAGCAGTGATGGACAGGGCACAGATACGCAGTATTTT
CASSDGQGTDTQYF
>.|TRBV9|.|TRBJ2-3
TGTGCCAGCAGCCCGGACGGGGGGCCCGGGGATACGCAGTATTTT
CASSPDGGPGDTQYF
>.|TRBV18|.|TRBJ1-1
TGTGCCAGCTCACCGGCGGGGGGGGCGACGAACACTGAAGCTTTCTTT
CASSPAGGATNTEAFF
>.|TRBV25-1|.|TRBJ1-2
TGTGCCAGCAGTGCCGGACAGTTCAACTATGGCTACACCTTC
CASSAGQFNYGYTF
>few|TRBV7-3|.|TRBJ1-1
TGTGCCAGCAGTTTAACGGGGGGGCCGAACACTGAAGCTTTCTTT
CASSLTGGPNTEAFF
>.|TRBV6-6|TRBD2|TRBJ2-5
TGTGCCAGCTTTACTCCTACTAGCGGGATAGAGACCCAGTACTTC
CASFTPTSGIETQYF
>.|TRBV18|.|TRBJ1-2
TGTGCCAGCTCACCAACAGAGACCTATGGCTACACCTTC
CASSPTETYGYTF
>.|TRBV28|TRBD1|TRBJ2-2
TGTGCCAGCAGATACAGGGGGTCGGCCGGGGAGCTGTTTTTT
CASRYRGSAGELFF
>few|TRBV5-6|.|TRBJ1-2
TGTGCCAGCAGCTTTAATGCAGTCTATGGCTACACCTTC
CASSFNAVYGYTF
>.|TRBV7-9|.|TRBJ2-7
TGTGCCAGCAGCCCCTTCCGCGACGAGCAGTACTTC
CASSPFRDEQYF
>.|TRBV15|TRBD1|TRBJ1-4
TGTGCCACCAGCACCCGGACAGGTGAAAAACTGTTTTTT
CATSTRTGEKLFF
>few|TRBV11-2|TRBD2|TRBJ2-7
TGTGCCAGCAGCTTAGAGTGGACTAGCGGATACGAGCAGTACTTC
CASSLEWTSGYEQYF
>few|TRBV5-5|TRBD1|TRBJ2-2
TGTGCCAGCAGCTTTACCCAGGGGGCCACCGGGGAGCTGTTTTTT
CASSFTQGATGELFF
>few|TRBV2|TRBD2|TRBJ2-3
TGTGCCAGCAGTGCACTAGCGAGTTTCACAGATACGCAGTATTTT
CASSALASFTDTQYF
>.|TRBV27|TRBD2|TRBJ2-5
TGTGCCAGCAGCTCAATTACTAGCGTGGCAGAGACCCAGTACTTC
CASSSITSVAETQYF
>.|TRBV5-1|.|TRBJ1-1
TGCGCCAGCGCCTCGGGGTACAACACTGAAGCTTTCTTT
CASASGYNTEAFF
>.|TRBV7-9|.|TRBJ1-4
TGTGCCAGCAGCTTAGCGACAGGAGAGAATGAAAAACTGTTTTTT
CASSLATGENEKLFF
>.|TRBV6-5|.|TRBJ1-2
TGTGCCAGCAGCCCCAGGGAAGACTATGGCTACACCTTC
CASSPREDYGYTF
>.|TRBV5-1|TRBD1|TRBJ2-7
TGCGCCAGCAGCCCGGACAGGGTCCCCTACGAGCAGTACTTC
CASSPDRVPYEQYF
>.|TRBV29-1|TRBD1|TRBJ2-7
TGCAGCGTTGACGGGACAGGGGGTGGCGAGCAGTACTTC
CSVDGTGGGEQYF
>.|TRBV6-5|TRBD1|TRBJ1-2
TGTGCCAGCAGTATTGGACAGGGGGATGGCTACACCTTC
CASSIGQGDGYTF
>.|TRBV6-5|.|TRBJ1-1
TGTGCCAGCACCGAACGGGGTAGGAGCACTGAAGCTTTCTTT
CASTERGRSTEAFF
>.|TRBV28|TRBD1|TRBJ1-6
TGTGCCAGCAGCCTGGGACAGAGAAATTCACCCCTCCACTTT
CASSLGQRNSPLHF
>.|TRBV7-9|TRBD1|TRBJ2-6
TGTGCCAGCAGCCGGGGGACAGGAAGCTCTGGGGCCAACGGCCTGACTTTC
CASSRGTGSSGANGLTF
>few|TRBV5-5|.|TRBJ2-1
TGTGCCAGCAGCTTGGGAGTATACAATGAGCAGTTCTTC
CASSLGVYNEQFF
>few|TRBV19|TRBD1|TRBJ1-4
TGTGCCAGTGTCAAGGGGGACAGCAGGGAAAAACTGTTTTTT
CASVKGDSREKLFF
>.|TRBV15|.|TRBJ2-3
TGTGCCACCAGCAGAGGTGGGAGTAGGGATACGCAGTATTTT
CATSRGGSRDTQYF
>few|TRBV28|.|TRBJ2-7
TGTGCCAGCGTGCCCAGACAGACCCTTTATTACGAGCAGTACTTC
CASVPRQTLYYEQYF
>.|TRBV11-2|.|TRBJ1-5
TGTGCCAGCAGCCCAACCGGGAGGTTTGGTGAGCCCCAGCATTTT
CASSPTGRFGEPQHF
>.|TRBV13|.|TRBJ1-1
TGTGCCAGCAGCCCTAGCCCCACACAGGGTGAAGCTTTCTTT
CASSPSPTQGEAFF
>.|TRBV6-1|.|TRBJ2-2
TGTGCCAGCAGGCTATCAGGGGCCACCGGGGAGCTGTTTTTT
CASRLSGATGELFF
>once|TRBV7-8|TRBD2|TRBJ2-7
TGTGCCAGCAGCCTAGCGGGAGGTTCCTACGAGCAGTACTTC
CASSLAGGSYEQYF
>.|TRBV13|.|TRBJ2-7
TGTGCCAGCAGCATTGGACAAGCCTACGAGCAGTACTTC
CASSIGQAYEQYF
>once|TRBV6-1|TRBD1|TRBJ1-1
TGTGCCAGCAGAGGGACAGGGGGGATGAACACTGAAGCTTTCTTT
CASRGTGGMNTEAFF
>.|TRBV7-9|.|TRBJ1-4
TGTGCCAGCAGTTTCGGAGGGACAACTAATGAAAAACTGTTTTTT
CASSFGGTTNEKLFF
>.|TRBV5-4|.|TRBJ2-7
TGTGCCAGCAGCTTTCCCGGGACTTTGGAGCCGTACTTC
CASSFPGTLEPYF
>medium-sized|TRBV2|.|TRBJ1-1
TGTGCCAGCAGTGAACAGGGGCCCAGTCCTGAAGCTTTCTTT
CASSEQGPSPEAFF